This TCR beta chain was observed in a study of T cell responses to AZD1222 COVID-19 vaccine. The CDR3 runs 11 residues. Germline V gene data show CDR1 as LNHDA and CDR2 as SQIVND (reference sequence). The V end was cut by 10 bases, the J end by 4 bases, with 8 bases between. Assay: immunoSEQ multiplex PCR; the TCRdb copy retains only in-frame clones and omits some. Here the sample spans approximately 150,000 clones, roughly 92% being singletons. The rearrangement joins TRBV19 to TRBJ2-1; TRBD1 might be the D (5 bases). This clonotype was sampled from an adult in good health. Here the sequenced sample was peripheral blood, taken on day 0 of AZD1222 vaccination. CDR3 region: CATQGYNEQFF. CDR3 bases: TGTGCCACCCAGGGATACAATGAGCAGTTCTTC.